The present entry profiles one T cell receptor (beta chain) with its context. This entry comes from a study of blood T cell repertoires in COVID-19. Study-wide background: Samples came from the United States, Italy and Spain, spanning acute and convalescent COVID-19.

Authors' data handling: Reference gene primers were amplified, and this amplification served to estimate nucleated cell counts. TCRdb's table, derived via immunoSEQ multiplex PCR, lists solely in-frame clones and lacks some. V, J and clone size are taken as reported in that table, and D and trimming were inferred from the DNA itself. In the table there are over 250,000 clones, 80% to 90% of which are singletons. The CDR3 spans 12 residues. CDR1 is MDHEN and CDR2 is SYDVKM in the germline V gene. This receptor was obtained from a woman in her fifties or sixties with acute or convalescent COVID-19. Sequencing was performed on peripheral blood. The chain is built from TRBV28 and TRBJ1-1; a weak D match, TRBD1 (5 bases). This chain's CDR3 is CGIGAWNTEAFF. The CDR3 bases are TGTGGAATTGGGGCTTGGAACACTGAAGCTTTCTTT.